This T cell receptor beta chain comes out of a study of blood T cell repertoires in COVID-19. About the study: The United States, Italy and Spain supplied acute and convalescent COVID-19 samples.

Assay: immunoSEQ multiplex PCR; the TCRdb copy retains only in-frame clones and omits some. Of under 150,000 clones detected, 84% appear once; the ten largest clones hold almost 6.5%. The trim removed 4 bases at V and 3 bases at J, leaving 12 bases unmatched. The CDR3 runs to 18 residues. The germline V gene has CDR1 SGHVS and CDR2 FNYEAQ. Sequencing was performed on peripheral blood. The TCR was taken from a human donor in a cohort sampled during active COVID-19. V is TRBV7-6 and J is TRBJ2-3; TRBD1 matches 11 bases. In DNA, the CDR3 is TGTGCCAGCAGCTCACTAAGTAGGACAGGGGGCGCTACAGATACGCAGTATTTT. Translation gives CASSSLSRTGGATDTQYF.